This T cell receptor (beta chain) originates from a study of blood T cell repertoires in COVID-19. TCRdb keeps only in-frame clones here, not all; method: immunoSEQ multiplex PCR. The sample lists 230,000 or so clones, around four fifths occurring once. There are 11 residues in the CDR3. The ends lost 3 bases at V and 8 bases at J; junction bases unmatched: 3. Germline V gives CDR1 GTSNPN, CDR2 SVGIG (reference sequence). This chain uses TRBV30 with TRBJ1-2; 7 positions match TRBD1. Sample: peripheral blood. The receptor comes from a man younger than 45 with active or convalescent COVID-19. DNA for the CDR3: TGTGCCTGGAGGGGGACAGTCGGCTACACCTTC. Translated, it gives CAWRGTVGYTF.